This is a list of T cell receptor beta chains from one sample in a study of T cell responses to AZD1222 COVID-19 vaccine. Libraries were prepared by immunoSEQ multiplex PCR; TCRdb keeps only in-frame clonotypes and omits some of them. The data hold 180,000 or so clones, with 70% to 90% observed a single time. Sequencing used peripheral blood, obtained 28 days after the second dose of the MenACWY control vaccine. All receptors come from an adult who received the MenACWY meningococcal vaccine as a control. The CDR3 runs from the conserved cysteine through the conserved F or W. A D gene is named only where the DNA matches it firmly. Size is stated for part of the rows, as once, few or many counts, or as a class when the clone is expanded.

>TRBJ2-5|.|TRBV12-3/TRBV12-4|.|13
TGTGCCAGCACCCCCGGGTTCCAAGAGACCCAGTACTTC
CASTPGFQETQYF
>TRBJ2-5|.|TRBV7-9|.|14
TGTGCCAGCAGCCCCGGACTCGCGGCAGAGACCCAGTACTTC
CASSPGLAAETQYF
>TRBJ1-1|TRBD1|TRBV29-1|.|12
TGCAGCGTGGATGACAGGGTGTCTGAAGCTTTCTTT
CSVDDRVSEAFF
>TRBJ2-1|TRBD2|TRBV25-1|few|14
TGTGCCAGCAGTGCAGCGGGGGCCTACAATGAGCAGTTCTTC
CASSAAGAYNEQFF
>TRBJ2-1|.|TRBV9|.|15
TGTGCCAGCAGCGTAAGGTCTGTTTCCTACAATGAGCAGTTCTTC
CASSVRSVSYNEQFF
>TRBJ1-1|.|TRBV24-1|.|12
TGTGCCACCCATGACGGGAACACTGAAGCTTTCTTT
CATHDGNTEAFF
>TRBJ1-6|.|TRBV5-5|.|16
TGTGCCAGCAGCCTTCTAGTGAGACTAGATAATTCACCCCTCCACTTT
CASSLLVRLDNSPLHF
>TRBJ2-2|TRBD1|TRBV5-6|.|14
TGTGCCAGCAGCACCGGGACAGGGGCCGGGGAGCTGTTTTTT
CASSTGTGAGELFF
>TRBJ2-5|.|TRBV9|.|11
TGTGCCAGCAGCGTGGGACAGACCCAGTACTTC
CASSVGQTQYF
>TRBJ1-3|.|TRBV15|.|18
TGTGCCACCAGCAGAGGCAACCCCGGACCTAGCTCTGGAAACACCATATATTTT
CATSRGNPGPSSGNTIYF
>TRBJ2-1|.|TRBV5-1|once|15
TGCGCCAGCAGCTTGGTAGCGGAGACTTACAATGAGCAGTTCTTC
CASSLVAETYNEQFF
>TRBJ2-7|TRBD1|TRBV9|.|15
TGTGCCAGCAGCGTAGCCGGACAGGGGCCCTACGAGCAGTACTTC
CASSVAGQGPYEQYF
>TRBJ1-2|.|TRBV18|.|17
TGTGCCAGCTCACCGCTCGGGCCCGAACCTTCTAACTATGGCTACACCTTC
CASSPLGPEPSNYGYTF
>TRBJ1-6|TRBD1|TRBV18|.|18
TGTGCCAGCTCACTCCTTCGAGGGGGCGCCGGTATTAATTCACCCCTCCACTTT
CASSLLRGGAGINSPLHF
>TRBJ2-2|.|TRBV4-3|once|16
TGCGCCAGCAGCCAAGACTACCCGGTAGTGTCCGGGGAGCTGTTTTTT
CASSQDYPVVSGELFF
>TRBJ2-7|TRBD1|TRBV7-9|.|15
TGTGCCAGCAGCCCGCCGGACAGGCAGTACTACGAGCAGTACTTC
CASSPPDRQYYEQYF
>TRBJ2-7|.|TRBV21-1|.|11
TGTGCCAGCACCCGACCCTACGAGCAGTACTTC
CASTRPYEQYF
>TRBJ1-5|.|TRBV28|.|14
TGTGCCAGCAGTTTGGGGGTCGGGTATCAGCCCCAGCATTTT
CASSLGVGYQPQHF
>TRBJ1-2|.|TRBV19|.|16
TGTGCCAGTAGTGAATTACTGGGGCAACCAAGCTATGGCTACACCTTC
CASSELLGQPSYGYTF
>TRBJ1-6|.|TRBV10-1|.|13
TGCGCCGCCCCCCGGGCCAGCGGTTCACCCCTCCACTTT
CAAPRASGSPLHF
>TRBJ1-5|.|TRBV28|.|17
TGTGCCAGCAGACCCAATACAGGGCTTTATAGCAATCAGCCCCAGCATTTT
CASRPNTGLYSNQPQHF
>TRBJ2-7|TRBD1|TRBV10-2|.|15
TGCGCCAGCACCCAGGGGACAGGCATGTCCTACGAGCAGTACTTC
CASTQGTGMSYEQYF
>TRBJ2-3|TRBD2|TRBV27|.|15
TGTGCCAGCAGTTTAGGGGGGAGGGAAAAAGATACGCAGTATTTT
CASSLGGREKDTQYF
>TRBJ2-2|TRBD1|TRBV9|.|15
TGTGCCAGCAGCGTAGAGGGGACAGGGGGCGAGGAGCTGTTTTTT
CASSVEGTGGEELFF
>TRBJ1-5|.|TRBV19|.|12
TGTGCCAGTAAGGGGGGCAATCAGCCCCAGCATTTT
CASKGGNQPQHF
>TRBJ1-2|TRBD1|TRBV5-5|.|14
TGTGCCAGCAGCTTGGGGACAGGGGTTTTTGGCTACACCTTC
CASSLGTGVFGYTF
>TRBJ1-2|.|TRBV10-2|few|13
TGCGCCAGCACCGCCCGCCGGAACTATGGCTACACCTTC
CASTARRNYGYTF
>TRBJ1-1|.|TRBV20-1|.|11
TGCAGTGCACCAGTGAACACTGAAGCTTTCTTT
CSAPVNTEAFF
>TRBJ2-1|.|TRBV27|.|15
TGTGCCAGCAACCGGGGCTTTGCGTCCTACAATGAGCAGTTCTTC
CASNRGFASYNEQFF
>TRBJ1-5|TRBD1|TRBV4-2|.|17
TGTGCCAGCAGCCAAGTAGACAGGGGGGAAAAGGGTCAGCCCCAGCATTTT
CASSQVDRGEKGQPQHF
>TRBJ2-3|TRBD2|TRBV24-1|once|16
TGTGCCACCAGTGACGGTAGCGGGAGGGCCGCAGATACGCAGTATTTT
CATSDGSGRAADTQYF
>TRBJ2-7|.|TRBV7-2|.|11
TGTGCCAGCAGCTTAGACAGCGAGCAGTACTTC
CASSLDSEQYF
>TRBJ2-1|.|TRBV2|.|14
TGTGCCAGCAATTCGCGAAAAGAGGTCGATGAGCAGTTCTTC
CASNSRKEVDEQFF
>TRBJ1-2|TRBD1|TRBV3-1/TRBV3-2|.|14
TGTGCCAGCAGCCAAGGTCTCAGGGGGGATGGCTACACCTTC
CASSQGLRGDGYTF
>TRBJ2-5|.|TRBV12-3/TRBV12-4|.|12
TGTGCCAGCAGTTTTTGGTGGGAGACCCAGTACTTC
CASSFWWETQYF
>TRBJ2-7|.|TRBV3-1/TRBV3-2|once|12
TGTGCCAGCAGCCATGACTCAGGGGAGCAGTACTTC
CASSHDSGEQYF
>TRBJ2-7|TRBD2|TRBV18|.|17
TGTGCCAGCTCACCATTTTCCCTAGCGGGTAACTCCTACGAGCAGTACTTC
CASSPFSLAGNSYEQYF
>TRBJ1-2|TRBD1|TRBV27|.|14
TGTGCCAGCAGTGGGGTGGACAGGGAGAGTGGCTACACCTTC
CASSGVDRESGYTF
>TRBJ2-3|TRBD1|TRBV5-1|.|14
TGCGCCAGCAGCGCGGGACAGGGGGTGGATACGCAGTATTTT
CASSAGQGVDTQYF
>TRBJ2-5|TRBD1|TRBV6-2/TRBV6-3|.|12
TGTGCCAGCAGCATACAGGGGGAGACCCAGTACTTC
CASSIQGETQYF
>TRBJ1-5|.|TRBV28|.|17
TGTGCCAGCAGTTTATTGGCAGGCATCTATAGCAATCAGCCCCAGCATTTT
CASSLLAGIYSNQPQHF